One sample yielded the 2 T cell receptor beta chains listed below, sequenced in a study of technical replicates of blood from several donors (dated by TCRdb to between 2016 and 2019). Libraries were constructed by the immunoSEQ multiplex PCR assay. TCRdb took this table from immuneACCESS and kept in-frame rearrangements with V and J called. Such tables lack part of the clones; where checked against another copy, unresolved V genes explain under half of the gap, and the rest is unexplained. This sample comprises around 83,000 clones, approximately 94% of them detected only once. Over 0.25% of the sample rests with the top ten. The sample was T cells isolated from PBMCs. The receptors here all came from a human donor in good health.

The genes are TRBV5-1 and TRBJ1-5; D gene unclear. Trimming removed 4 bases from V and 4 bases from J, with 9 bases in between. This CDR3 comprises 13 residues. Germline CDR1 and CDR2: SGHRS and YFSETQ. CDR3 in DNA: TGCGCCAGCAGCAGTCAGGCGAATCAGCCCCAGCATTTT. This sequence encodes CASSSQANQPQHF. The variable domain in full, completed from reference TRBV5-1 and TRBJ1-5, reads KAGVTQTPRYLIKTRGQQVTLSCSPISGHRSVSWYQQTPGQGLQFLFEYFSETQRNKGNFPGRFSGRQFSNSRSEMNVSTLELGDSALYLCASSSQANQPQHFGDGTRLSIL.

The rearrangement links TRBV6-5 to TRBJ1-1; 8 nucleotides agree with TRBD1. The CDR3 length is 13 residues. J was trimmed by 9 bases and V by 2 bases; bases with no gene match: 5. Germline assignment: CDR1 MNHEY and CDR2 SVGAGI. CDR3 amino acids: CASSYGQGRKAFF. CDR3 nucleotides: TGTGCCAGCAGTTACGGACAGGGCAGAAAAGCTTTCTTT.